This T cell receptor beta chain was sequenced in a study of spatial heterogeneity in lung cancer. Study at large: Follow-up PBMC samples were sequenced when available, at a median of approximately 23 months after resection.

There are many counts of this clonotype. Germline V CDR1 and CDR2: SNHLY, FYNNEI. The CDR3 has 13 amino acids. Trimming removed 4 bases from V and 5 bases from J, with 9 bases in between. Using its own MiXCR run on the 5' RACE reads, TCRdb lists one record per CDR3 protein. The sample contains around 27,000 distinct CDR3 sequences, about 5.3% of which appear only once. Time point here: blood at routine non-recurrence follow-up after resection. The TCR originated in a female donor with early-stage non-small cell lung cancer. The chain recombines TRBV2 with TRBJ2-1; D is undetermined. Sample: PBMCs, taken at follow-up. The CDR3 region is CASSGGEDNEQFF. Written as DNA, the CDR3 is TGTGCCAGCAGTGGCGGAGAGGACAATGAGCAGTTCTTC.